The clone carrying this TCR beta chain showed up just a few times. The sample comes from a study of CD8 T cells in Susac syndrome. cDNA came from about 0.5 to 1 ug RNA primed by random hexamers. TCRdb re-derived calls from the immunoSEQ multiplex PCR reads in MiXCR, one entry per CDR3 protein. The sample records some 450,000 distinct CDR3 sequences, approximately 89% being singletons. The CDR3 has 15 residues. V gave up 5 bases and J gave up 9 bases; unmatched junction bases: 5. The germline gives CDR1 SNHLY, CDR2 FYNNEI. The sequence was collected from a human donor with multiple sclerosis. The V gene is TRBV2, the J gene TRBJ1-6; 12 nucleotides match TRBD1. The sequenced material came from CD8+ T cells from PBMCs. CDR3 coding DNA: TGTGCCAGCAGTCAAGGGACAGGGGGCCTTTCACCCCTCCACTTT. This codes for CASSQGTGGLSPLHF.